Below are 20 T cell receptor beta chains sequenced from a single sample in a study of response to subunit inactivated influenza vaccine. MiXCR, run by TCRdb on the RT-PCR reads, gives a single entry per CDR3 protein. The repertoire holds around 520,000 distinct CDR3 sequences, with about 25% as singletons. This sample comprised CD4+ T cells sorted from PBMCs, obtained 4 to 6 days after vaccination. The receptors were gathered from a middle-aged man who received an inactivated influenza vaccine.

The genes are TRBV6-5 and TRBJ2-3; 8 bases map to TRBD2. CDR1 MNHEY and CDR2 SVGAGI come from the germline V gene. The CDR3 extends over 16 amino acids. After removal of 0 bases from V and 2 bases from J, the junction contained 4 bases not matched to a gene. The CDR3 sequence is CASSYSASGLTDTQYF. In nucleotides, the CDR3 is TGTGCCAGCAGTTACTCAGCTAGCGGGCTCACAGATACGCAGTATTTT.

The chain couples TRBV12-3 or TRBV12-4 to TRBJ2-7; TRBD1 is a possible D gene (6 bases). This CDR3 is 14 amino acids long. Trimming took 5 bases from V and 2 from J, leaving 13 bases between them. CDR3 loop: CASSPKPGAYEQYF. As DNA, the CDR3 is TGTGCCAGCAGTCCCAAGCCAGGGGCCTACGAGCAGTACTTC.

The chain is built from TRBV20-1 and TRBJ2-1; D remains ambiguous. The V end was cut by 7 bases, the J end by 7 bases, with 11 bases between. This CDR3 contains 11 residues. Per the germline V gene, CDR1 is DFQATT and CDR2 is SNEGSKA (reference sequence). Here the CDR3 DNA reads TGCAGTGTCGACTGGGTGAATGAGCAGTTCTTC. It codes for CSVDWVNEQFF.

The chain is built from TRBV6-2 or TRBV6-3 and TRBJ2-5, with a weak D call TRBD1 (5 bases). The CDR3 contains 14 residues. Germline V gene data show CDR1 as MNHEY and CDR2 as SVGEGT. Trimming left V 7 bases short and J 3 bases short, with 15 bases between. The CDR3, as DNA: TGTGCCAGCACCCCTCAGGGCAGGGAAGAGACCCAGTACTTC. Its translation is CASTPQGREETQYF.

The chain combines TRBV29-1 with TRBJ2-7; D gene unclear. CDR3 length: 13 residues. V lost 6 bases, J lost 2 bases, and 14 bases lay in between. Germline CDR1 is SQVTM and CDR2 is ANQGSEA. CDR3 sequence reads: CSVGTLNTYEQYF. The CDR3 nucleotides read TGCAGCGTGGGTACACTTAACACCTACGAGCAGTACTTC.

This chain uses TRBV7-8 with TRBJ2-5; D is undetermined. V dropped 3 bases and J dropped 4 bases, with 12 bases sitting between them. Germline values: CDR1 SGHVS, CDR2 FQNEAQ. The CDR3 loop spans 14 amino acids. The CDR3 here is CASSLASSRETQYF. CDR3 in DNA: TGTGCCAGCAGCTTGGCGTCCAGTCGAGAGACCCAGTACTTC.

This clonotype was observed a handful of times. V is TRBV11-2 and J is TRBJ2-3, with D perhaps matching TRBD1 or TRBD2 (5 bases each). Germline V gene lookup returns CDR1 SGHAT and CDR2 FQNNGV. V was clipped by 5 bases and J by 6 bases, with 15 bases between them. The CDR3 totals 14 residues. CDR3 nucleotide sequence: TGTGCCAGCAGCCCCCGGGGCTACACGGATACGCAGTATTTT. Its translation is CASSPRGYTDTQYF.

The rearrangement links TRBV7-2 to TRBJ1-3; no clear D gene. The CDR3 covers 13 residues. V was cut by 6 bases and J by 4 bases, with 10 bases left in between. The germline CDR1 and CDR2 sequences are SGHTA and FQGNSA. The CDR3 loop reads CASSRGSGNTIYF. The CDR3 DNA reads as TGTGCCAGCAGTAGAGGTTCCGGAAACACCATATATTTT.

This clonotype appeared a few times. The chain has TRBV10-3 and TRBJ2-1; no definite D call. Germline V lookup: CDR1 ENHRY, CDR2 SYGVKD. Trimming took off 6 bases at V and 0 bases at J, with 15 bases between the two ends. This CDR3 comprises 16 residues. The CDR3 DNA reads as TGTGCCATCAGGGCCTCGACAAGGAGCTCCTACAATGAGCAGTTCTTC. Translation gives CAIRASTRSSYNEQFF.

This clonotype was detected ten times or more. CDR3 sequence: CASSPWGTGELFF. In DNA form, the CDR3 reads TGTGCCAGCAGCCCGTGGGGGACAGGGGAGCTGTTTTTT. The V gene is TRBV7-2, the J gene TRBJ2-2; weak D call: TRBD1 (6 bases). V was trimmed by 5 bases and J by 8 bases, leaving 12 bases between them. CDR3 length: 13 amino acids. Germline-derived CDR1 and CDR2 are SGHTA and FQGNSA. Full variable domain (outside the CDR3, taken from reference TRBV7-2 and TRBJ2-2): GAGVSQSPSNKVTEKGKDVELRCDPISGHTALYWYRQSLGQGLEFLIYFQGNSAPDKSGLPSDRFSAERTGGSVSTLTIQRTQQEDSAVYLCASSPWGTGELFFGEGSRLTVL.

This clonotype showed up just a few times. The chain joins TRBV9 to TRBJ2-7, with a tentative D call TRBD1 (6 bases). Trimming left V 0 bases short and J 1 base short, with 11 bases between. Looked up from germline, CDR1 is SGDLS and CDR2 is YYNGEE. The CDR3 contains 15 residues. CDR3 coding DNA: TGTGCCAGCAGCGTAGGGACAGTATCTTCCTACGAGCAGTACTTC. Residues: CASSVGTVSSYEQYF. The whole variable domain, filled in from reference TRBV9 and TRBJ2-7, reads DSGVTQTPKHLITATGQRVTLRCSPRSGDLSVYWYQQSLDQGLQFLIQYYNGEERAKGNILERFSAQQFPDLHSELNLSSLELGDSALYFCASSVGTVSSYEQYFGPGTRLTVT.

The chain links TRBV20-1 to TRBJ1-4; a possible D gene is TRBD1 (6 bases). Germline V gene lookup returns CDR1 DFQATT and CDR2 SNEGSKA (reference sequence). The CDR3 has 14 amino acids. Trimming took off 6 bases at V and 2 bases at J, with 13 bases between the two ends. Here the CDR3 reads CSASPGATNEKLFF. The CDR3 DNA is TGCAGTGCCTCCCCAGGGGCCACTAATGAAAAACTGTTTTTT.

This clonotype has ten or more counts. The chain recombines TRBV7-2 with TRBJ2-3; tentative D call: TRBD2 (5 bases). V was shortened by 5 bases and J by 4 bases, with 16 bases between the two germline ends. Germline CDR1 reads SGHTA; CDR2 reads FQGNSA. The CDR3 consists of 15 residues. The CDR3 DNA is TGTGCCAGCAGCCGAAGGTCTAGCTCCCCAGATACGCAGTATTTT. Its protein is CASSRRSSSPDTQYF.

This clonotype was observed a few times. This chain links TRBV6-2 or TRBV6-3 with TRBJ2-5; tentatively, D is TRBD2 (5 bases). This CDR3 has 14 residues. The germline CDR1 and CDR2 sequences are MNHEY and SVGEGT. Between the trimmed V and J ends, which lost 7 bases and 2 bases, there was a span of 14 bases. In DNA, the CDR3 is TGTGCCAGCATTTCAGCCGGGGTACAAGAGACCCAGTACTTC. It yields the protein CASISAGVQETQYF.

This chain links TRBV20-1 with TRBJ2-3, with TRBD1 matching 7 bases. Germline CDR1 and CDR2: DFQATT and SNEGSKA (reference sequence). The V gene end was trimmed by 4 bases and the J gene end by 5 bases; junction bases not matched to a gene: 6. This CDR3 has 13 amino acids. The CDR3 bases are TGCAGTGCTACTTATAACAGGGGAGATACGCAGTATTTT. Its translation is CSATYNRGDTQYF.

Here the CDR3 DNA reads TGTGCCAGCAGTTTAGAACGCCGGGCACCCCTCCACTTT. Its translation is CASSLERRAPLHF. V is TRBV12-3 or TRBV12-4 and J is TRBJ1-6; D not certain. This CDR3 has 13 residues. Trimming stripped 1 base from V and 11 bases from J, with 9 bases between.

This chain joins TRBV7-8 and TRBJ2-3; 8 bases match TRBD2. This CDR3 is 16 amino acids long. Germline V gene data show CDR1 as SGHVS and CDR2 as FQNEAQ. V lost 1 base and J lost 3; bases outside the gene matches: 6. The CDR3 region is CASSLEVSGVTDTQYF. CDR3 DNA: TGTGCCAGCAGCTTAGAAGTTAGCGGGGTGACAGATACGCAGTATTTT.

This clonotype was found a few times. CDR3 nucleotides: TGTGCCAGCAGCCCAGGACAGGATGGGAATGAAAAACTGTTTTTT. Encoded protein: CASSPGQDGNEKLFF. This chain joins TRBV12-3 or TRBV12-4 and TRBJ1-4, with 7 positions matching TRBD1. V lost 6 bases and J lost 5; bases outside the gene matches: 9. The CDR3 length is 15 residues.

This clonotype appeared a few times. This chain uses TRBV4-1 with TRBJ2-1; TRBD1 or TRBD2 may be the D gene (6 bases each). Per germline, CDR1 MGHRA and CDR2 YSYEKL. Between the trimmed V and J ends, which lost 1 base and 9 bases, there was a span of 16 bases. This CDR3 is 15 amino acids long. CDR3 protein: CASSQGAGQRVEQFF. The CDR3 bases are TGCGCCAGCAGCCAAGGGGCAGGACAGCGGGTTGAGCAGTTCTTC.

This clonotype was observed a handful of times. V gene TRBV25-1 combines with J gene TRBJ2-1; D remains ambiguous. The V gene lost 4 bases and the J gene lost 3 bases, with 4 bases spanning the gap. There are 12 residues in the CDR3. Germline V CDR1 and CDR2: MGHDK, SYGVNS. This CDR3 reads CASSGIYNEQFF. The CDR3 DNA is TGTGCCAGCAGTGGAATCTACAATGAGCAGTTCTTC.